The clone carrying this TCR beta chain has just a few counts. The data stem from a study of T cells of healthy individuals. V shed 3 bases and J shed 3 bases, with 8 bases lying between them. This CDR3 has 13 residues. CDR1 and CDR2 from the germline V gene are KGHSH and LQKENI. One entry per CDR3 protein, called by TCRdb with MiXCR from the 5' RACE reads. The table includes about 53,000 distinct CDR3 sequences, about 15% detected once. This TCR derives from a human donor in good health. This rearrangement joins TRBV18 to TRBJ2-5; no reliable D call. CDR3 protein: CASSPNSEETQYF. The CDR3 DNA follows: TGTGCCAGCTCACCTAATTCAGAAGAGACCCAGTACTTC.